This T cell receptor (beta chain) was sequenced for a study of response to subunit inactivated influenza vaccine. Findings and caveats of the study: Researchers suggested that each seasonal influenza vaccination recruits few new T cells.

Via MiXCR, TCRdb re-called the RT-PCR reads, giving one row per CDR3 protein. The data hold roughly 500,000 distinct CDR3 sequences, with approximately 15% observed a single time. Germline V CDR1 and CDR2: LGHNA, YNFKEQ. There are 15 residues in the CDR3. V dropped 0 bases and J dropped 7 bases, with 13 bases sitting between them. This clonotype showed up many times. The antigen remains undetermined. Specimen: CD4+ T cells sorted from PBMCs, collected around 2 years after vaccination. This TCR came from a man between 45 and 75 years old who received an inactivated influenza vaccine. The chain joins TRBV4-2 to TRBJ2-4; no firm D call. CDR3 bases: TGTGCCAGCAGCCAAGAGTGGATAGGTAGGAACATTCAGTACTTC. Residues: CASSQEWIGRNIQYF.